This T cell receptor (beta chain) was sequenced during a study of OX40 agonist ivuxolimab in advanced cancers. Method: immunoSEQ multiplex PCR; TCRdb's copy keeps in-frame clones and lacks some. Here the sample spans roughly 54,000 clones, roughly 81% being singletons. In germline, CDR1 is SGHNT, CDR2 YYREEE (reference sequence). J lost 4 bases, V lost 4 bases, and 5 bases had no gene match. The CDR3 is 15 residues long. This clone was detected once. The specimen was CD4+ or CD8+ T cells sorted from blood, collected in a trial of the OX40 agonist ivuxolimab. V is TRBV5-4 and J is TRBJ2-7; 13 bases map to TRBD2. This sequence originates from an adult with an advanced solid tumor such as melanoma, head and neck, liver or kidney cancer. The CDR3 loop is CASSKGLAGQYEQYF. The CDR3 nucleotides are TGTGCCAGCAGCAAGGGACTAGCGGGACAATACGAGCAGTACTTC.